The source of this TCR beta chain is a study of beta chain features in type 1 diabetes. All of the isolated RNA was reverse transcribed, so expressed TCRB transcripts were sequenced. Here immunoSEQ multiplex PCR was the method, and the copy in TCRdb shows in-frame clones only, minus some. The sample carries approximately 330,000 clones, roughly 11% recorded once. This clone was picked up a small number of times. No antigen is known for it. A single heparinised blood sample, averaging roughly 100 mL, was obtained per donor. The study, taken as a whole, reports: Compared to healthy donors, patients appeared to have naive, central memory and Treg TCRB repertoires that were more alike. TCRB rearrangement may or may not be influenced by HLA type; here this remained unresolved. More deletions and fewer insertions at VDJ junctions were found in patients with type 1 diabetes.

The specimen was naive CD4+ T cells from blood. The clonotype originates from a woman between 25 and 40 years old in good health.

CDR3 nucleotide sequence: TGTGCCAGCACCAGACAGCTTCGGGACTATGGCTACACCTTC. Its translation is CASTRQLRDYGYTF. The rearrangement links TRBV7-9 to TRBJ1-2, with D possibly matching TRBD1 (5 bases). The germline V gene has CDR1 SEHNR and CDR2 FQNEAQ (reference sequence). This CDR3 is built from 14 residues. The V end lost 7 bases, the J end lost 3 bases, and 15 bases lay between the germline ends.